This T cell receptor beta chain was retrieved from a study of T-cell reconstitution after alpha-beta-depleted transplantation in children. Findings of the study overall: Recipient T cells and thymic progenitors that survived gave rise to the high TCRbeta diversity observed at day 60 in some patients. Reportedly, only several hundred clones from non-depleted graft cells drove alpha-beta T-cell counts at about two months.

CDR3 length: 17 amino acids. Unmatched junction bases numbered 11, after V lost 3 bases and J lost 3 bases. The germline V gene has CDR1 SGHRS and CDR2 YFSETQ. For this clonotype: Its antigen is not known.

Unique molecular identifiers were incorporated into the prepared TCRbeta library. TCRdb itself ran the PCR reads through MiXCR, one entry per CDR3 protein. The sample yields approximately 800,000 distinct CDR3 sequences, approximately 15% seen once. The clonotype comes from a male patient younger than 18 who had a stem cell transplant for acute lymphoblastic leukemia, so the T cells may come from the graft donor. The sequenced sample was PBMCs, mostly from graft donor cells, obtained 360 days after TCRalphabeta/CD19-depleted stem cell transplant. V usage is TRBV5-1 and J usage is TRBJ2-1, with 8 bases aligning to TRBD1. CDR3 loop: CASSWMVRTGGYNEQFF. Here the CDR3 DNA reads TGCGCCAGCAGCTGGATGGTACGAACAGGGGGCTACAATGAGCAGTTCTTC.